These 23 T cell receptor beta chains were all obtained from the same sample, sequenced in a study of T-cell reconstitution after alpha-beta-depleted transplantation in children. TCRbeta library construction was performed incorporating unique molecular identifiers. TCRdb itself ran the PCR reads through MiXCR, one entry per CDR3 protein. The sample records fewer than 550,000 distinct CDR3 sequences, approximately 10% being singletons. Sequencing used PBMCs, mostly from graft donor cells, obtained 180 days after TCRalphabeta/CD19-depleted stem cell transplant. The receptors were sampled from a female patient aged 2-10 years who had a stem cell transplant for aplastic anemia, so the T cells may come from the graft donor.

V and J are TRBV15 and TRBJ2-4, with 10 positions matching TRBD1. The V and J ends lost 0 bases and 3 bases, in that order; junction bases with no gene match: 5. CDR1 and CDR2 from the germline V gene are LNHNV and YYDKDF (reference sequence). CDR3 length equals 17 residues. The CDR3 spells CATSREATGGVKNIQYF. The CDR3, as DNA: TGTGCCACCAGCAGAGAGGCGACAGGGGGCGTCAAAAACATTCAGTACTTC.

The CDR3 is CASSSRLRDGMMNTEAFF. In nucleotides, the CDR3 is TGTGCCAGCAGCTCAAGACTCAGGGACGGGATGATGAACACTGAAGCTTTCTTT. V usage is TRBV7-6 and J usage is TRBJ1-1, with D maybe TRBD1 (5 bases). Germline V CDR1 and CDR2: SGHVS, FNYEAQ. The V and J ends lost 4 bases and 0 bases respectively, with 21 bases between them. The CDR3 runs 18 residues.

The gene calls are TRBV6-1 and TRBJ2-3; D not resolved. The CDR3 has 13 residues. Germline assignment: CDR1 MNHNS and CDR2 SASEGT. Deletions cut 6 bases from V and 4 bases from J, with 11 bases between. In DNA, the CDR3 is TGTGCCAGCAGGGGAAGGGCCCCAGATACGCAGTATTTT. This encodes CASRGRAPDTQYF.

In this sample, this clonotype turned up a few times. V and J are TRBV28 and TRBJ2-1, with D perhaps matching TRBD2 (6 bases). CDR3 size: 15 residues. The V gene's germline CDR1 is MDHEN and CDR2 SYDVKM. V lost 6 bases to trimming and J lost 0 bases, with 12 bases between them. CDR3 in DNA: TGTGCCAGCAGGGAGGGTGAAGTCTCCTACAATGAGCAGTTCTTC. Its protein is CASREGEVSYNEQFF. The variable domain in full, with the rest retrieved from reference TRBV28 and TRBJ2-1, is DVKVTQSSRYLVKRTGEKVFLECVQDMDHENMFWYRQDPGLGLRLIYFSYDVKMKEKGDIPEGYSVSREKKERFSLILESASTNQTSMYLCASREGEVSYNEQFFGPGTRLTVL.

This clonotype was recorded a few times. V usage is TRBV6-5 and J usage is TRBJ2-1; a weak D match, TRBD2 (5 bases). Germline assignment: CDR1 MNHEY and CDR2 SVGAGI. V was cut by 6 bases and J by 7 bases, with 16 bases left in between. The CDR3 has 14 amino acids. In nucleotides, the CDR3 is TGTGCCAGCAGCCCGAGGGCCGTACCTAATGAGCAGTTCTTC. It translates to CASSPRAVPNEQFF.

In its sample, this clonotype was seen many times. V usage is TRBV7-2 and J usage is TRBJ2-7; D is perhaps TRBD2 (5 bases). The CDR3 totals 14 residues. Deletions cut 3 bases from V and 2 bases from J, with 11 bases between. In germline, CDR1 is SGHTA, CDR2 FQGNSA. The CDR3 loop reads CASSFYGGPYEQYV. CDR3 nucleotides: TGTGCCAGCAGCTTCTACGGCGGGCCCTACGAGCAGTACGTC.

This clonotype was observed a few times. V is TRBV4-2 and J is TRBJ1-5, with 7 bases matching TRBD1. Germline trimming cut 0 bases from V and 4 bases from J; bases unmatched to any gene: 3. This CDR3 comprises 15 residues. Germline V gene lookup returns CDR1 LGHNA and CDR2 YNFKEQ. The CDR3 bases are TGTGCCAGCAGCCAAGATCAGGGGGGTAATCAGCCCCAGCATTTT. It is translated as CASSQDQGGNQPQHF.

The sample holds a few counts of this clonotype. V and J are TRBV18 and TRBJ2-7, with D possibly matching TRBD2 (6 bases). The CDR3 covers 14 residues. The germline V gene has CDR1 KGHSH and CDR2 LQKENI. The V end lost 6 bases, the J end lost 6 bases, and 18 bases lay between the germline ends. The CDR3 sequence: CASSGGPRLAEQYF. Written as DNA, the CDR3 is TGTGCCAGCTCGGGGGGACCGCGTCTGGCCGAGCAGTACTTC.

Ten or more counts support this clonotype. The V gene is TRBV5-1, the J gene TRBJ1-5; D uncertain. CDR1 is SGHRS and CDR2 is YFSETQ in the germline V gene. The CDR3 has 15 amino acids. V was shortened by 0 bases and J by 2 bases, with 9 bases between the two germline ends. The CDR3 bases are TGCGCCAGCAGCTTGGAAGGAATTGGCAATCAGCCCCAGCATTTT. It yields the protein CASSLEGIGNQPQHF.

This clonotype has just a few counts. This chain joins TRBV9 and TRBJ1-1; D possibly corresponds to TRBD1 (5 bases). Germline CDR1 SGDLS, CDR2 YYNGEE. CDR3 length equals 16 residues. Between the trimmed V and J ends, which lost 3 bases and 0 bases, there was a span of 15 bases. The CDR3 DNA reads as TGTGCCAGCAGCGCCCAATCCAGGGTATTGAACACTGAAGCTTTCTTT. Protein: CASSAQSRVLNTEAFF.

This clonotype was recorded many times. V gene TRBV5-1 combines with J gene TRBJ2-2; a weak D match, TRBD1 (6 bases). There are 15 residues in the CDR3. Per the germline V gene, CDR1 is SGHRS and CDR2 is YFSETQ. Trimming shortened V by 4 bases and J by 3 bases, and 13 bases separated the two germline ends. CDR3 in amino acids: CASSAGPGDTGELFF. The CDR3 region has the DNA TGCGCCAGCAGCGCCGGACCAGGGGACACCGGGGAGCTGTTTTTT.

This clonotype appeared a few times. The genes are TRBV21-1 and TRBJ2-3; the table's TRBD2 call for D was not verified on the DNA. TRBV21-1 is given as a pseudogene. The length of the CDR3 is 19 residues. The CDR3 sequence: CASSQPYPAPAGDTDTQYF. DNA of the CDR3: TGTGCCAGCAGCCAACCGTACCCAGCCCCAGCGGGAGACACAGATACGCAGTATTTT.

The chain is built from TRBV18 and TRBJ2-7; maybe TRBD2 (5 bases). Germline CDR1 is KGHSH and CDR2 is LQKENI. The CDR3 totals 13 residues. The ends were cut back, 3 bases at V and 4 bases at J, with 10 bases in the middle. This CDR3 reads CASSPSDLYEQYV. CDR3 DNA: TGTGCCAGCTCACCTTCGGACTTGTACGAGCAGTACGTC.

A few counts support this clonotype. The V and J genes are TRBV20-1 and TRBJ1-2; 8 bases map to TRBD1. The CDR3 is 14 amino acids. Germline CDR1 reads DFQATT; CDR2 reads SNEGSKA (reference sequence). Trimming cost V 6 bases and J 3 bases; bases outside gene matches: 9. CDR3 sequence: CSAAGQAKDYGYTF. For the CDR3, the DNA is TGCAGTGCCGCGGGACAGGCGAAGGACTATGGCTACACCTTC.

This clonotype was detected only a few times. The chain recombines TRBV27 with TRBJ2-7; 8 bases map to TRBD1. V dropped 2 bases and J dropped 3; count of bases not matched to a gene: 3. The CDR3 loop spans 14 amino acids. Germline loops: CDR1 MNHEY, CDR2 SMNVEV (reference sequence). The CDR3 coding sequence is TGTGCCAGCAGTTTACAGGGGGCTGGCTACGAGCAGTACTTC. Translation gives CASSLQGAGYEQYF.

The chain is built from TRBV7-2 and TRBJ2-3; 10 positions match TRBD1. The junction had 10 bases not matched to a gene; V was cut back by 5 bases and J by 5 bases. The germline CDR1 and CDR2 sequences are SGHTA and FQGNSA. CDR3 length: 16 residues. CDR3 sequence (DNA): TGTGCCAGCAGCCCGAGGACAGGGGGGGGTGGAGATACGCAGTATTTT. Protein product: CASSPRTGGGGDTQYF.

This clonotype was counted only a few times. The chain has TRBV5-1 and TRBJ1-1, with D uncertain. CDR3 size: 14 residues. From germline, CDR1 is SGHRS and CDR2 YFSETQ. V lost 1 base and J lost 1, with 8 bases in between. The CDR3 loop reads CASSLFSGNTEAFF. CDR3 sequence (DNA): TGCGCCAGCAGCTTGTTTTCAGGGAACACTGAAGCTTTCTTT.

Only a few counts were recorded for this clonotype. The chain uses TRBV25-1 and TRBJ2-5; 12 nucleotides line up with TRBD2. CDR1 is MGHDK and CDR2 is SYGVNS in the germline V gene. This CDR3 is built from 15 residues. Trimming at V came to 6 bases and at J to 4 bases, leaving 6 bases not matched to a gene. The CDR3 DNA sequence: TGTGCCAGCAGCGCTGGACTAGCGGGGTTAGAGACCCAGTACTTC. As protein: CASSAGLAGLETQYF.

This clonotype was recorded at least ten times. This sequence joins TRBV7-9 and TRBJ2-1, with 10 bases aligning to TRBD2. The CDR3 runs 15 residues. The junction had 4 bases not matched to a gene; V was cut back by 1 base and J by 7 bases. Germline lookup yields CDR1 SEHNR and CDR2 FQNEAQ (reference sequence). The CDR3 region is CASSLVASGRNEQFF. DNA of the CDR3: TGTGCCAGCAGCTTAGTGGCTAGCGGGAGAAATGAGCAGTTCTTC.

The V gene is TRBV7-9, the J gene TRBJ2-1, with 10 bases aligning to TRBD1. CDR3 length: 17 amino acids. Germline-derived CDR1 and CDR2 are SEHNR and FQNEAQ (reference sequence). V was pared by 3 bases and J by 6 bases, with 11 bases of the junction left unmatched. The CDR3 DNA reads TGTGCCAGCAGCTTTGGATCGGACAGGGGGACCTTCAATGAGCAGTTCTTC. It yields the protein CASSFGSDRGTFNEQFF.

The V gene is TRBV7-9, the J gene TRBJ1-2, with unresolved D. The CDR3 sequence is 16 residues long. Germline loops: CDR1 SEHNR, CDR2 FQNEAQ (reference sequence). V was pared by 2 bases and J by 4 bases, with 17 bases between. CDR3 nucleotides: TGTGCCAGCAGCTTATCCAAACCTTCGCGATCCTATGGCTACACCTTC. It is translated as CASSLSKPSRSYGYTF. Looking up the rest from reference TRBV7-9 and TRBJ1-2 gives the full variable domain: DTGVSQNPRHKITKRGQNVTFRCDPISEHNRLYWYRQTLGQGPEFLTYFQNEAQLEKSRLLSDRFSAERPKGSFSTLEIQRTEQGDSAMYLCASSLSKPSRSYGYTFGSGTRLTVV.

The chain joins TRBV12-3 or TRBV12-4 to TRBJ2-1, with a weak D call TRBD1 (5 bases). The ends were cut back, 2 bases at V and 5 bases at J, with 19 bases in the middle. The CDR3 covers 17 residues. The CDR3 here is CASSLKPQGRVNNEQFF. The CDR3 DNA reads as TGTGCCAGCAGTTTAAAACCCCAGGGTCGCGTAAACAATGAGCAGTTCTTC.

This clonotype has just a few counts. V and J are TRBV27 and TRBJ1-2; TRBD1 matches at 8 bases. V dropped 3 bases and J dropped 4; count of bases not matched to a gene: 4. The CDR3 length is 14 residues. CDR1 MNHEY and CDR2 SMNVEV come from the germline V gene (reference sequence). CDR3 in DNA: TGTGCCAGCAGTTTCGACAGGGGACTCTATGGCTACACCTTC. This encodes CASSFDRGLYGYTF.